This is a list of T cell receptor beta chains from one sample in a study of blood T cell repertoires in COVID-19. The assay was immunoSEQ multiplex PCR, and TCRdb's table has in-frame clones only and misses some. The repertoire includes about 260,000 clones, almost 90% of them detected once, and 11% sits in the top ten. The sample taken for sequencing was peripheral blood. These receptors originate from a woman in her twenties or thirties with COVID-19, enrolled during active disease. Both conserved end residues are part of each CDR3. A D gene is named only where the DNA matches it firmly. Size tells how often a clone was seen (once, few, many) or the class of an expanded clone, and some rows leave it out.

TRBD2	.	TRBJ2-7	TRBV5-5	TGTGCCAGCAGCCAACCCACTAGCGGGAGCCACGAGCAGTACTTC	CASSQPTSGSHEQYF
.	.	TRBJ1-4	TRBV30	TGTGCCTGGAGCGCGGCCCGAGGGGGGGGTAATGAAAAACTGTTTTTT	CAWSAARGGGNEKLFF
.	.	TRBJ1-1	TRBV18	TGTGCCAGCCAAGCAGGAATGAACACTGAAGCTTTCTTT	CASQAGMNTEAFF
TRBD2	.	TRBJ2-1	TRBV10-2	TGCGCCAGCAGTGTCAGCGGGAGGGGCTACAATGAGCAGTTCTTC	CASSVSGRGYNEQFF
.	.	TRBJ1-4	TRBV28	TGTGCCAGCAGTCCCGACTTAGGTGAAAAACTGTTTTTT	CASSPDLGEKLFF
TRBD2	.	TRBJ2-5	TRBV28	TGTGCCAGCAGTTGGTATACGGGGGGAGAGACCCAGTACTTC	CASSWYTGGETQYF
.	.	TRBJ2-2	TRBV28	TGTGCCAGCAGTTTCACAGGGAGGGGTACCGGGGAGCTGTTTTTT	CASSFTGRGTGELFF
TRBD2	.	TRBJ2-7	TRBV6-4	TGTGCCACTTCACTGAGGGCGGGAGGGCCGTGTCAGGACGAGCAGTACTTC	CATSLRAGGPCQDEQYF
.	.	TRBJ1-5	TRBV28	TGTGCCAGCAGTATCCCACAGGGATGGGGTCAGCCCCAGCATTTT	CASSIPQGWGQPQHF
TRBD1	.	TRBJ1-3	TRBV19	TGTGCCAGTAGTCGACAGGGGGCTTCCTCTGGAAACACCATATATTTT	CASSRQGASSGNTIYF
.	.	TRBJ2-7	TRBV5-1	TGCGCCAGCAGCTGGGAGACGGGGGTTCGGGAGCAGTACTTC	CASSWETGVREQYF
TRBD1	.	TRBJ2-6	TRBV6-1	TGTGCCAGCAGTGAACCACAGGGGGCTGGGGCCAACGTCCTGACTTTC	CASSEPQGAGANVLTF
.	.	TRBJ2-7	TRBV7-2	TGTGCCAGCAGCCCCCGGGACTCCTACTACGAGCAGTACTTC	CASSPRDSYYEQYF
TRBD2	.	TRBJ2-5	TRBV2	TGTGCCAGCAGTGAAAGCGGGACAGAGACCCAGTACTTC	CASSESGTETQYF
.	once	TRBJ1-4	TRBV4-1	TGCGCCAGCAGCCAAGATAGAGGGGGGGTCAGTGAAAAACTGTTTTTT	CASSQDRGGVSEKLFF
.	.	TRBJ1-5	TRBV11-3	TGTGCCAGCAGCTTAGTGCCAGGGAATCAGCCCCAGCATTTT	CASSLVPGNQPQHF
.	few	TRBJ2-2	TRBV4-1	TGCGCCAGCAGCCCGCTCTTGAGGACCGGGGAGCTGTTTTTT	CASSPLLRTGELFF
.	.	TRBJ1-1	TRBV3-1/TRBV3-2	TGTGCCAGCACCGTACGGGGGAACACTGAAGCTTTCTTT	CASTVRGNTEAFF
TRBD1	.	TRBJ1-3	TRBV7-2	TGTGCCAGCAGCTTCAGGGGGCAGGGAAACACCATATATTTT	CASSFRGQGNTIYF
TRBD1	.	TRBJ1-2	TRBV6-5	TGTGCCAGCAGAAGGGACAGGGACGGTGGCTACACCTTC	CASRRDRDGGYTF
.	once	TRBJ1-2	TRBV30	TGTGCCTGGATGGGCCACTATGGCTACACCTTC	CAWMGHYGYTF
.	.	TRBJ1-3	TRBV6-5	TGTGCCAGCAAGACAGTACCTGGAAACACCATATATTTT	CASKTVPGNTIYF
TRBD2	.	TRBJ2-3	TRBV7-2	TGTGCCAGCAGCCTTAGCGGGAGGCTCGAAGATACGCAGTATTTT	CASSLSGRLEDTQYF
TRBD1	.	TRBJ2-7	TRBV4-3	TGCGCCAGCAGCCAAGGGACAGGGGTCTACGAGCAGTACTTC	CASSQGTGVYEQYF
.	.	TRBJ2-5	TRBV29-1	TGCAGCGTTGTTATGGGGGCGCTGGAGACCCAGTACTTC	CSVVMGALETQYF
.	.	TRBJ1-1	TRBV11-2	TGTGCCAGCAGCGTCGTGGGACAGAACACTGAAGCTTTCTTT	CASSVVGQNTEAFF
.	.	TRBJ2-7	TRBV27	TGTGCCAGCAGTTCTATCGGAACGGGAGCTACCTACGAGCAGTACTTC	CASSSIGTGATYEQYF
TRBD2	once	TRBJ2-4	TRBV7-9	TGTGCCAGCAGCTTAACCGGACTAGCGGGAGGGTTGGACATTCAGTACTTC	CASSLTGLAGGLDIQYF
TRBD2	.	TRBJ2-2	TRBV7-9	TGTGCCAGCAGCCCTGGACTAGCGGGAGGCCCCGGGGAGCTGTTTTTT	CASSPGLAGGPGELFF
TRBD2	once	TRBJ2-3	TRBV4-1	TGCGCCAGCAGCCAAGTTGCTAGCGGGGGCAGCACAGATACGCAGTATTTT	CASSQVASGGSTDTQYF
TRBD2	.	TRBJ2-2	TRBV10-3	TGTGCCATCAGTGAGTCCCCGCTAGCGGGAGTCGACACCGGGGAGCTGTTTTTT	CAISESPLAGVDTGELFF
.	.	TRBJ2-1	TRBV6-4	TGTGCCAGCGGGAGTGGCGAGAACTCCTACAATGAGCAGTTCTTC	CASGSGENSYNEQFF
TRBD2	.	TRBJ2-7	TRBV10-3	TGTGCCATCAGTGAGTCGGGTCTGGGACTAGCGCCCTACGAGCAGTACTTC	CAISESGLGLAPYEQYF
TRBD2	.	TRBJ2-7	TRBV30	TGTGCCTGGAGTGTACGCTTTGGACGGGAGGGCCGCTACGAGCAGTACTTC	CAWSVRFGREGRYEQYF
TRBD2	.	TRBJ2-1	TRBV5-4	TGTGCCAGCAGTCTTCGGGAGGAAGTATACAATGAGCAGTTCTTC	CASSLREEVYNEQFF
TRBD1	.	TRBJ2-3	TRBV4-1	TGCGCCAGCAGCACAGGGGCGGGTTACAAAGATACGCAGTATTTT	CASSTGAGYKDTQYF
.	.	TRBJ1-1	TRBV5-6	TGTGCCAGCAGCTTAGGTGGAGTTGGGGAAGCTTTCTTT	CASSLGGVGEAFF
.	few	TRBJ2-7	TRBV5-4	TGTGCCAGCAGCGATACAGGGTCCGAGCAGTACTTC	CASSDTGSEQYF
TRBD2	.	TRBJ2-7	TRBV5-1	TGCGCCAGCAACCCGGGAGGGGGAGAGAGGTACGAGCAGTACTTC	CASNPGGGERYEQYF
.	.	TRBJ2-2	TRBV2	TGTGCCAGCTTAAGGCAATCAGGGTTAACGTCCGGGGAGCTGTTTTTT	CASLRQSGLTSGELFF
TRBD2	.	TRBJ2-3	TRBV27	TGTGCCAGCAGTTTAGGGAGCGGGGGCCCAGATACGCAGTATTTT	CASSLGSGGPDTQYF
TRBD2	.	TRBJ2-7	TRBV2	TGTGCCAGCAGTGACTCCCTCGGACTAGTCCGATACGAGCAGTACTTC	CASSDSLGLVRYEQYF
.	.	TRBJ2-3	TRBV24-1	TGTGCCACCAGTCGTCGGAGCACAGATACGCAGTATTTT	CATSRRSTDTQYF
.	.	TRBJ1-1	TRBV20-1	TGCAGTGCTAGTAGACAGGCTGAAGCTTTCTTT	CSASRQAEAFF
.	.	TRBJ1-5	TRBV19	TGTGCCAGTAGAGTCGGACAGCAGCCCCAGCATTTT	CASRVGQQPQHF
.	.	TRBJ1-4	TRBV5-6	TGTGCCAGCAGCTTGGGGTTTACTGCAAACACTAATGAAAAACTGTTTTTT	CASSLGFTANTNEKLFF
.	.	TRBJ1-2	TRBV20-1	TGCTCAACCCACGAGGCGTCCGGCTACACCTTC	CSTHEASGYTF
TRBD1	.	TRBJ1-2	TRBV3-1/TRBV3-2	TGTGCCAGCAGCCAAGAAGAGGACAGGGGGGTCTATGGCTACACCTTC	CASSQEEDRGVYGYTF
.	.	TRBJ1-5	TRBV28	TGTGCCAGCGTTCGTGGCCCCCTTGAGCCCCAGCATTTT	CASVRGPLEPQHF
TRBD2	.	TRBJ2-1	TRBV12-3/TRBV12-4	TGTGCCAGCAGCCGACTAGCGGGCGCCGAGCAGTTCTTC	CASSRLAGAEQFF
TRBD1	.	TRBJ1-1	TRBV5-4	TGTGCCAGCAGCGCGAAAACAGGGGTTGGCACTGAAGCTTTCTTT	CASSAKTGVGTEAFF
.	once	TRBJ1-3	TRBV14	TGTGCCAGCAGCCTAATCCCGGGTTCCATATATTTT	CASSLIPGSIYF
TRBD2	.	TRBJ2-1	TRBV5-4	TGTGCCAGCAGTTGGGACGGAGGCGGGAGGTACAATGAGCAGTTCTTC	CASSWDGGGRYNEQFF
.	.	TRBJ2-2	TRBV30	TGTGCCTGGAGAGTTGGAGTTGCGAACACCGGGGAGCTGTTTTTT	CAWRVGVANTGELFF
.	once	TRBJ2-6	TRBV2	TGTGCCAGCAGGGGTCGGGACTCTACACCACCTGGGGCCAACGTCCTGACTTTC	CASRGRDSTPPGANVLTF
.	.	TRBJ1-1	TRBV4-1	TGCGCCAGCAGCCTTCGACTGACGAACTCGCTTGAAGCTTTCTTT	CASSLRLTNSLEAFF
.	.	TRBJ1-2	TRBV5-1	TGCGCCAGCAGCTTGGGTCAGGGGCATGGCTACACCTTC	CASSLGQGHGYTF
TRBD2	.	TRBJ2-5	TRBV9	TGTGCCAGCTGCGGGGGACTAGCGGGAGAGGGTCGAGAGACCCAGTACTTC	CASCGGLAGEGRETQYF
.	.	TRBJ2-7	TRBV2	TGTGCCAGCAGTGAAGCGCTGGGCTCAGGTCACGAGCAGTACTTC	CASSEALGSGHEQYF